This T cell receptor (beta chain) was recorded in a study of cytomegalovirus exposure and HLA in healthy donors. Broader study findings: Later on, a genetic analysis was performed. It linked a missense variant in DCLRE1C with V- and J-gene trimming of TCR beta. TRBV6-2, TRBV6-3 and some other V segments were unresolvable in 87-base-pair reads.

PCR amplification relied on 60 Vbeta primers (plus 13 Jbeta primers). Original data processing: There were about 80 million unique TCR beta chains by a later count, and around 10 million of them were shared. Measured with immunoSEQ multiplex PCR; TCRdb has only the in-frame clones, and not every one. V, J and clone size derive from that table, while D and trimming were established from the DNA sequence. The sample lists tens of thousands of clones, roughly 78% occurring once. Concerning this clone: What it binds is unknown. This same CDR3 is encoded by further DNA sequences in the sample.

V was pared by 9 bases and J by 2 bases, with 17 bases between. Per germline, CDR1 LNHDA and CDR2 SQIVND (reference sequence). The CDR3 length is 14 residues. The source material was PBMCs. The V and J genes are TRBV19 and TRBJ2-7; D perhaps matches TRBD1 (5 bases). This sequence originates from a male donor in good health and CMV-seropositive. CDR3 sequence reads: CASSIGRAAYEQYF. DNA for the CDR3: TGTGCCAGCAGCATCGGCAGGGCCGCCTACGAGCAGTACTTC.